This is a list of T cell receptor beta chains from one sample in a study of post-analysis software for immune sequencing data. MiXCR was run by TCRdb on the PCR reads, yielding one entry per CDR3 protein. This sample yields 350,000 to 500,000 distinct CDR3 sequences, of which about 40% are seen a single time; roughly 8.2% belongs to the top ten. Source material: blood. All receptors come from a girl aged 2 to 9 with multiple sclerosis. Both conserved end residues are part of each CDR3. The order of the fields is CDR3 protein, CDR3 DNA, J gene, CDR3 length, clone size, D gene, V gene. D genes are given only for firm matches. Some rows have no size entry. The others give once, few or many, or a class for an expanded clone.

CASSLTSPGTSGLDTGELFF,TGTGCCAGCAGCTTAACATCCCCCGGGACTAGCGGGTTGGACACCGGGGAGCTGTTTTTT,TRBJ2-2,20,few,TRBD2,TRBV7-3
CASSTGPYNEQFF,TGTGCCAGCAGTACCGGGCCGTACAATGAGCAGTTCTTC,TRBJ2-1,13,few,NA,TRBV28
CASSESGTGVDQPQHF,TGTGCCAGCAGTGAATCCGGGACAGGGGTGGATCAGCCCCAGCATTTT,TRBJ1-5,16,NA,TRBD1,TRBV25-1
CASSEVSTEAFF,TGCGCCAGCAGTGAAGTGAGCACTGAAGCTTTCTTT,TRBJ1-1,12,few,NA,TRBV10-2
CSARSGAGEGPLLYTDTQYF,TGCAGTGCTAGATCCGGGGCAGGGGAGGGCCCCCTCCTTTACACAGATACGCAGTATTTT,TRBJ2-3,20,NA,NA,TRBV20-1
CASSVSLGGRPNNERFF,TGTGCCAGCAGCGTAAGTTTGGGGGGGCGCCCAAACAATGAGCGGTTCTTC,TRBJ2-1,17,NA,NA,TRBV5-6
CASSGTSGIQETQYF,TGTGCCAGCAGTGGGACTAGCGGGATACAAGAGACCCAGTACTTC,TRBJ2-5,15,NA,TRBD2,TRBV6-5
CSARPWGGNTIYF,TGCAGTGCTAGACCTTGGGGAGGAAACACCATATATTTT,TRBJ1-3,13,NA,NA,TRBV20-1
CASSLGPAGEQYF,TGCGCCAGCAGCTTGGGCCCGGCGGGAGAGCAGTATTTT,TRBJ2-3,13,few,TRBD2,TRBV5-1
CASSVGGGYNEQFF,TGTGCCAGCAGCGTAGGGGGGGGGTACAATGAGCAGTTCTTC,TRBJ2-1,14,NA,TRBD2,TRBV9
CAISAREQGAGEQFF,TGTGCCATCAGTGCTCGCGAACAGGGGGCGGGTGAGCAGTTCTTC,TRBJ2-1,15,NA,TRBD1,TRBV10-3
CASSLLPIRDSNTEAFF,TGCGCCAGCAGCTTGTTACCCATCCGGGACTCCAACACTGAAGCTTTCTTT,TRBJ1-1,17,NA,NA,TRBV5-1
CASSPRREKQETQYF,TGTGCCAGCAGCCCACGCCGGGAGAAACAAGAGACCCAGTACTTC,TRBJ2-5,15,few,NA,TRBV7-2
CASSRGQAIRNEQFF,TGTGCCAGCAGCCGCGGACAGGCGATACGGAATGAGCAGTTCTTC,TRBJ2-1,15,few,TRBD1,TRBV3-1
CASRNAGSGANVLTF,TGTGCCAGCAGAAACGCAGGCTCTGGGGCCAACGTCCTGACTTTC,TRBJ2-6,15,few,NA,TRBV6-5
CSARDWTAGAYEQYF,TGCAGTGCTAGAGATTGGACCGCAGGGGCCTACGAGCAGTACTTC,TRBJ2-7,15,few,NA,TRBV20-1
CASSFPDTNEQFF,TGTGCCAGCAGTTTCCCTGATACCAATGAGCAGTTCTTC,TRBJ2-1,13,NA,NA,TRBV12-3/TRBV12-4
CASSLGADRVQETQYF,TGTGCCAGCAGTCTAGGGGCCGACAGGGTACAAGAGACCCAGTACTTC,TRBJ2-5,16,NA,TRBD1,TRBV27
CASPQGNEITEAFF,TGTGCCAGCCCGCAGGGGAATGAGATCACTGAAGCTTTCTTT,TRBJ1-1,14,NA,NA,TRBV7-3
CASSRGGRADEKLFF,TGTGCCAGCAGTCGGGGGGGTAGGGCGGATGAAAAACTGTTTTTT,TRBJ1-4,15,NA,NA,TRBV2
CASSEEWVGANVLTF,TGTGCCAGCAGTGAAGAATGGGTCGGGGCCAACGTCCTGACTTTC,TRBJ2-6,15,NA,NA,TRBV6-1
CASSMGWGANVLTF,TGTGCCAGCAGTATGGGGTGGGGGGCCAACGTCCTGACTTTC,TRBJ2-6,14,NA,NA,TRBV28
CASSSSRPGGRGYTF,TGTGCCAGCAGCTCTAGTCGGCCAGGGGGCAGGGGCTACACCTTC,TRBJ1-2,15,few,TRBD1,TRBV7-8
CASSFPRGQGIEQFF,TGCGCCAGCAGCTTTCCACGCGGACAGGGGATTGAGCAGTTCTTC,TRBJ2-1,15,NA,TRBD1,TRBV5-1